Listed below are T cell receptor beta chains from one sample, sequenced in a study of cytomegalovirus exposure and HLA in healthy donors. The repertoire was sequenced with immunoSEQ multiplex PCR; TCRdb's copy has only in-frame clones and lacks some. The table has approximately 150,000 clones, roughly 80% seen once. The source material was PBMCs. These receptor sequences come from a man aged 40-49 years in good health and CMV-seronegative. CDR3s include the opening cysteine and the closing phenylalanine or tryptophan. Fields, in order: V gene, J gene, CDR3 protein.

TRBV25-1	TRBJ2-7	CASSSAGSSYEQYF
TRBV19	TRBJ1-5	CASTGTGEYQPQHF
TRBV5-1	TRBJ1-6	CASSQQGYNSPLHF
TRBV21-1	TRBJ1-2	CASSTDRKHGYTF
TRBV9	TRBJ2-1	CASSVAGLAALDEQFF
TRBV11-2	TRBJ1-3	CASRRAVSGNTIYF
TRBV6-6	TRBJ2-3	CASRELAGGDFDTQYF
TRBV14	TRBJ2-3	CASSQDRRGGSTDTQYF
TRBV6-5	TRBJ2-2	CASSWRGARTGELFF
TRBV30	TRBJ1-1	CAWRLGGRAFF
TRBV6-5	TRBJ1-2	CASSYLGQGASGYTF
TRBV18	TRBJ1-1	CASSRGGPTEAFF
TRBV4-3	TRBJ2-1	CASSQDLVNEQFF
TRBV25-1	TRBJ2-5	CASSGHLEEGQYF
TRBV10-3	TRBJ2-7	CAISGTSGGQYEQYF
TRBV6-1	TRBJ2-7	CASRSAGGYEQYF
TRBV2	TRBJ2-7	CASSEGLAVSYEQYF
TRBV2	TRBJ2-1	CASRAGVSYNEQFF
TRBV5-1	TRBJ2-5	CASSRTGQETQYF
TRBV9	TRBJ2-1	CASSGSERRSYNEQFF
TRBV28	TRBJ2-3	CASSFSPRTSGRTDTQYF
TRBV7-3	TRBJ2-3	CASSSIGGPGTDTQYF
TRBV7-3	TRBJ2-1	CASSLMGGGRTYNEQFF
TRBV19	TRBJ1-1	CASSMGPSGGSYTEAFF
TRBV7-7	TRBJ2-7	CASSAGQGSHEQYF
TRBV4-2	TRBJ1-5	CASSQDPNSNQPQHF
TRBV2	TRBJ2-3	CASRATSSGTQYF
TRBV7-3	TRBJ2-6	CASSPPRTSRANVLTF
TRBV5-1	TRBJ2-7	CASSFETFGQVEQYF
TRBV4-2	TRBJ2-7	CASSQRVGLAGWYEQYF
TRBV4-1	TRBJ1-2	CASSQGSQANYGYTF